A single sample gave rise to the 21 T cell receptor beta chains below, sequenced in a study of blood T cells in healthy people across ages. A second PCR of 7 to 11 cycles used a sample-barcoded 5' primer and a J-beta primer mix. TCRdb passed the 5' RACE reads through MiXCR, listing each CDR3 protein once. The table records 650,000 to 1,000,000 distinct CDR3 sequences, around 34% of them present only once. What was sequenced was blood. These receptors were obtained from a man aged 18 to 29 in good health.

Only a few counts were recorded for this clonotype. J is TRBJ2-3 and V is TRBV9; D unresolved. V dropped 0 bases and J dropped 0 bases, with 11 bases sitting between them. CDR3 length equals 16 residues. Germline V gene sequence: CDR1 SGDLS, CDR2 YYNGEE. The chain's CDR3 is CASSVGIYSSTDTQYF. CDR3 nucleotide sequence: TGTGCCAGCAGCGTAGGTATATACTCTAGCACAGATACGCAGTATTTT.

The chain carries TRBV7-2 and TRBJ1-5, with 9 positions matching TRBD1. Germline V lookup: CDR1 SGHTA, CDR2 FQGNSA. The CDR3 is made up of 15 amino acids. V shed 0 bases, J shed 5 bases, and the junction held 2 bases outside the gene matches. The CDR3 nucleotides read TGTGCCAGCAGCTTAGCGTACAGGGGGCATCAGCCCCAGCATTTT. Translated: CASSLAYRGHQPQHF. The full variable domain, rest sourced from reference TRBV7-2 and TRBJ1-5, is GAGVSQSPSNKVTEKGKDVELRCDPISGHTALYWYRQSLGQGLEFLIYFQGNSAPDKSGLPSDRFSAERTGGSVSTLTIQRTQQEDSAVYLCASSLAYRGHQPQHFGDGTRLSIL.

Concerning this clonotype: One junction end disagrees with the germline gene, perhaps due to a read error. The rearrangement links TRBV12-3 or TRBV12-4 to TRBJ1-1; 8 bases agree with TRBD1. The CDR3 spans 12 residues. Here the CDR3 reads CARRTGLPQAFF. DNA for the CDR3: TGTGCCCGCAGGACAGGGCTACCACAAGCTTTCTTT.

The genes are TRBV3-1 and TRBJ1-6; TRBD1 might be the D (5 bases). Trimming left V 8 bases short and J 5 bases short, with 19 bases between. The CDR3 runs to 16 residues. Per the germline V gene, CDR1 is LGHDT and CDR2 is YNNKEL (reference sequence). CDR3: CASGGLGGRDNSPLHF. In nucleotides, the CDR3 is TGTGCCAGCGGGGGTCTTGGGGGTAGGGATAATTCACCCCTCCACTTT. Full variable domain (rest looked up from reference TRBV3-1 and TRBJ1-6): DTAVSQTPKYLVTQMGNDKSIKCEQNLGHDTMYWYKQDSKKFLKIMFSYNNKELIINETVPNRFSPKSPDKAHLNLHINSLELGDSAVYFCASGGLGGRDNSPLHFGNGTRLTVT.

This clonotype was counted a few times. The J gene is TRBJ2-3, the V gene TRBV20-1, with D perhaps assigned TRBD1 or TRBD2 (6 bases each). This CDR3 comprises 15 residues. CDR1 and CDR2 (germline): DFQATT, SNEGSKA (reference sequence). V lost 5 bases, J lost 3 bases, and 18 bases lay in between. The CDR3 sequence is CSAVAARGYTDTQYF. The CDR3 region has the DNA TGCAGTGCTGTAGCGGCCAGGGGTTATACAGATACGCAGTATTTT.

The chain uses TRBV20-1 and TRBJ1-6, with 7 bases fitting TRBD1. The CDR3 sequence is 13 residues long. The V gene's germline CDR1 is DFQATT and CDR2 SNEGSKA (reference sequence). Unmatched junction bases numbered 4, after V lost 7 bases and J lost 4 bases. The CDR3 nucleotides read TGCAGTGGAAAGACAGGGTATAATTCACCCCTCCACTTT. This codes for CSGKTGYNSPLHF.

Many counts were recorded for this clonotype. The rearrangement uses TRBV20-1 and TRBJ2-5, with D possibly called TRBD1 or TRBD2 (5 bases each). Per the germline V gene, CDR1 is DFQATT and CDR2 is SNEGSKA (reference sequence). Trimming removed 6 bases from V and 4 bases from J, with 12 bases in between. The CDR3 runs to 12 residues. The CDR3 region is CSARGAAETQYF. The CDR3 DNA sequence: TGCAGTGCCCGAGGGGCTGCAGAGACCCAGTACTTC.

The chain carries TRBV7-2 and TRBJ2-4, with 7 bases aligning to TRBD1. V shed 5 bases and J 4 bases; nucleotides not matched to a gene: 5. The CDR3 loop spans 14 amino acids. Per the germline V gene, CDR1 is SGHTA and CDR2 is FQGNSA. The CDR3, as DNA: TGTGCCAGCAGCCCCATCAGGGGGAAAAACATTCAGTACTTC. Translated, it gives CASSPIRGKNIQYF.

In its sample, this clonotype was seen a few times. CDR3 in amino acids: CASSLSHGNEQFF. DNA of the CDR3: TGTGCCAGCAGCTTAAGTCACGGCAATGAGCAGTTCTTC. The chain carries TRBV7-6 and TRBJ2-1; no firm D call. Trimming cost V 2 bases and J 6 bases, with 8 bases left between them. Germline CDR1 SGHVS, CDR2 FNYEAQ. CDR3 length: 13 amino acids.

The chain carries TRBV4-3 and TRBJ1-3; D uncertain. The V and J ends lost 1 base and 4 bases respectively, with 14 bases between them. CDR3 length: 16 amino acids. Germline lookup yields CDR1 LGHNA and CDR2 YSLEER. The CDR3 here is CASSQVTDGEGNTIYF. CDR3 DNA: TGCGCCAGCAGCCAAGTTACGGACGGGGAAGGAAACACCATATATTTT.

This clonotype was recorded once. This rearrangement joins TRBV6-2 or TRBV6-3 to TRBJ2-3; D is perhaps TRBD2 (6 bases). The germline V and J ends were trimmed by 0 bases and 14 bases, with 24 bases remaining between them. The length of the CDR3 is 16 residues. Germline V lookup: CDR1 MNHEY, CDR2 SVGEGT. For the CDR3, the DNA is TGTGCCAGCAGTTACTCGGCAACGGGAGAGCACAGATACGCGTATTTT. Amino acids: CASSYSATGEHRYAYF.

The V call is TRBV12-3 or TRBV12-4, the J call TRBJ2-7; D may be TRBD1 (6 bases). The CDR3 sequence is 12 residues long. Trimming pared 7 bases from V and 5 bases from J, leaving 12 bases between. CDR3 nucleotide sequence: TGTGCCAGCACAACAGGGATCCACGAGCAGTACTTC. Protein sequence: CASTTGIHEQYF.

This clonotype was seen only a few times. The chain combines TRBV21-1 with TRBJ2-5; no check of the table's D call, TRBD2, against the DNA was made. The DNA matches TRBJ2-7 better at its end, which makes the J call doubtful. TRBV21-1 is a pseudogene locus. The CDR3 extends over 19 amino acids. Here the CDR3 reads CASSNKLNSRKGRSPEQYF. Here the CDR3 DNA reads TGTGCCAGCAGCAACAAGCTAAACTCCAGGAAAGGGCGCAGTCCCGAGCAGTACTTC.

CDR3 sequence reads: CASSQEGRGQYAFF. In DNA form, the CDR3 reads TGCGCCAGCAGCCAAGAAGGGCGAGGCCAGTATGCTTTCTTT. The chain joins TRBV4-3 to TRBJ1-1; no reliable D call. Germline CDR1 is LGHNA and CDR2 is YSLEER. The CDR3 totals 14 residues. V gave up 0 bases and J gave up 11 bases, with 16 bases separating them.

Notes on this clonotype: One end of the junction is discordant with germline, which a read error may explain. The chain recombines TRBV12-3 or TRBV12-4 with TRBJ2-3; TRBD2 might be the D (6 bases). The CDR3 runs 14 residues. CDR3 region: CTSSWGGTFDTQYF. CDR3 in DNA: TGTACCAGCAGTTGGGGCGGGACTTTCGATACGCAGTATTTT.

V and J are TRBV4-3 and TRBJ1-1, with D possibly being TRBD1 (5 bases). The CDR3 length is 13 residues. Germline lookup yields CDR1 LGHNA and CDR2 YSLEER. Between the trimmed V and J ends, which lost 0 bases and 10 bases, there was a span of 12 bases. The CDR3 loop reads CASSQDGAAGAFF. For the CDR3, the DNA is TGCGCCAGCAGCCAAGATGGGGCGGCGGGAGCTTTCTTT.

J is TRBJ1-1 and V is TRBV29-1, with D hard to call. Between the trimmed V and J ends, which lost 7 bases and 5 bases, there was a span of 14 bases. CDR1 SQVTM and CDR2 ANQGSEA come from the germline V gene. The CDR3 has 12 amino acids. The CDR3 region is CSADQRRTEAFF. The CDR3 DNA reads as TGCAGCGCCGATCAACGCAGGACTGAAGCTTTCTTT.

This chain links TRBV18 with TRBJ2-7; tentative D call: TRBD1 (6 bases). The CDR3 totals 17 residues. Trimming removed 3 bases at V and 0 bases at J, with 18 bases between. Germline values: CDR1 KGHSH, CDR2 LQKENI. CDR3 sequence: CASSPSTGLDISYEQYF. In DNA, the CDR3 is TGTGCCAGCTCACCCTCGACAGGCCTGGATATCTCCTACGAGCAGTACTTC.

V usage is TRBV25-1 and J usage is TRBJ1-2, with unresolved D. V lost 5 bases and J 1 base, leaving 11 bases between the germline ends. The CDR3 totals 14 residues. Germline CDR1 reads MGHDK; CDR2 reads SYGVNS. DNA of the CDR3: TGTGCCAGCAGTTATTCAGGAATTAACTATGGCTACACCTTC. Translated, it gives CASSYSGINYGYTF.

This clonotype was seen many times. A much more abundant neighbour one base away suggests this may be a read error. The J gene is TRBJ2-5, the V gene TRBV12-3 or TRBV12-4, with D possibly TRBD1 on 5 matching bases. With 5 bases removed from V and 1 base from J, the gap between germline ends came to 11 bases. This CDR3 has 14 amino acids. CDR3 coding DNA: TGTGCCAGCAGTGTATCAGGGTCCCAAGAGACCCAGTACTTC. It is translated as CASSVSGSQETQYF.

Only a few counts were recorded for this clonotype. V and J are TRBV6-6 and TRBJ2-1, with unresolved D. The CDR3 consists of 13 residues. Germline values: CDR1 MNHNY, CDR2 SVGAGI (reference sequence). Trimming removed 8 bases from V and 4 bases from J, with 12 bases in between. DNA of the CDR3: TGTGCCAGCGGTCAGACTGATTACAATGAGCAGTTCTTC. Its protein is CASGQTDYNEQFF.